Listed here are 18 T cell receptor beta chains from one sample, sequenced in a study of cytomegalovirus exposure and HLA in healthy donors. 13 Jbeta primers and 60 Vbeta primers were used for the PCR. Assay used: immunoSEQ multiplex PCR; TCRdb lists only in-frame clones, some missing. The sample shows around 59,000 clones, roughly 80% of them seen only once. Sequencing used PBMCs. The receptors were gathered from a human donor in good health.

J is TRBJ1-4 and V is TRBV7-6; D not resolved. Trimming took off 2 bases at V and 8 bases at J, with 15 bases between the two ends. This CDR3 has 15 residues. Germline V CDR1 and CDR2: SGHVS, FNYEAQ. The CDR3 region is CASSLSLGGGEKLFF. The CDR3 nucleotides are TGTGCCAGCAGCTTATCTCTAGGCGGCGGAGAAAAACTGTTTTTT.

The chain combines TRBV11-2 with TRBJ2-1; 8 bases map to TRBD2. Germline V gene lookup returns CDR1 SGHAT and CDR2 FQNNGV. V shed 2 bases and J 2 bases; nucleotides not matched to a gene: 5. The CDR3 covers 16 residues. The CDR3 loop is CASSLLRGAAYNEQFF. In DNA, the CDR3 is TGTGCCAGCAGCTTACTGCGGGGGGCCGCCTACAATGAGCAGTTCTTC.

The chain couples TRBV9 to TRBJ2-2; 11 bases are a match to TRBD1. Germline CDR1 reads SGDLS; CDR2 reads YYNGEE. Trimming at V came to 4 bases and at J to 8 bases, leaving 10 bases not matched to a gene. This CDR3 region has 16 residues. The CDR3 sequence: CASSLHRDRGIGELFF. In DNA form, the CDR3 reads TGTGCCAGCAGCCTCCACCGGGACAGGGGGATTGGGGAGCTGTTTTTT.

This chain uses TRBV9 with TRBJ1-1; maybe TRBD1 (6 bases). The CDR3 runs to 15 residues. Germline values: CDR1 SGDLS, CDR2 YYNGEE. V shed 3 bases and J shed 4 bases, with 16 bases lying between them. CDR3 region: CASSAQGQRGTEAFF. Here the CDR3 DNA reads TGTGCCAGCAGCGCTCAGGGACAACGGGGCACTGAAGCTTTCTTT.

J is TRBJ2-2 and V is TRBV18; perhaps TRBD1 as D (6 bases). The V gene lost 1 base and the J gene lost 1 base, with 16 bases spanning the gap. The CDR3 is 18 amino acids. CDR1 is KGHSH and CDR2 is LQKENI in the germline V gene. The CDR3 nucleotides read TGTGCCAGCTCACCACTACAGGCCAGGGGCGTGAACACCGGGGAGCTGTTTTTT. This gives the protein CASSPLQARGVNTGELFF.

V is TRBV6-6 and J is TRBJ1-5; 8 bases agree with TRBD1. Per the germline V gene, CDR1 is MNHNY and CDR2 is SVGAGI (reference sequence). The CDR3 spans 15 residues. The J segment lost 4 bases and the V segment lost 4 bases, leaving 6 bases of the junction unmatched. The CDR3 loop reads CASSFQGARNQPQHF. The CDR3 DNA is TGTGCCAGCAGTTTCCAGGGGGCGCGTAATCAGCCCCAGCATTTT.

This sequence joins TRBV7-2 and TRBJ1-2; 7 bases agree with TRBD1. Germline CDR1 and CDR2: SGHTA and FQGNSA. The ends lost 4 bases at V and 7 bases at J; junction bases unmatched: 3. CDR3 length: 12 amino acids. The CDR3 DNA follows: TGTGCCAGCAGCTCCGACAGGGCTGGCTACACCTTC. It specifies CASSSDRAGYTF.

The chain carries TRBV9 and TRBJ2-7, with D possibly TRBD1 on 5 matching bases. Germline V gene data show CDR1 as SGDLS and CDR2 as YYNGEE. The CDR3 has 15 residues. Trimming stripped 4 bases from V and 2 bases from J, with 16 bases between. The CDR3 sequence: CASSLQAHSTYEQYF. As DNA, the CDR3 is TGTGCCAGCAGCCTACAGGCCCACTCGACCTACGAGCAGTACTTC.

The chain has TRBV11-3 and TRBJ2-1; D possibly corresponds to TRBD2 (6 bases). V shed 6 bases and J shed 8 bases, with 17 bases lying between them. This CDR3 contains 14 residues. The V gene's germline CDR1 is SGHNT and CDR2 YENEEA. CDR3 protein: CASSSGLAQDEQFF. CDR3 DNA sequence: TGTGCCAGCAGTTCCGGGCTAGCGCAGGATGAGCAGTTCTTC.

V is TRBV28 and J is TRBJ2-7, with unresolved D. CDR3 length: 11 residues. Germline V lookup: CDR1 MDHEN, CDR2 SYDVKM. Between the trimmed V and J ends, which lost 6 bases and 5 bases, there was a span of 8 bases. CDR3 coding DNA: TGTGCCAGCAGCTTCTATAACGAGCAGTACTTC. Residues: CASSFYNEQYF.

V is TRBV29-1 and J is TRBJ1-2; D unresolved. This CDR3 is 12 amino acids long. The V gene's germline CDR1 is SQVTM and CDR2 ANQGSEA. V dropped 3 bases and J dropped 4 bases, with 9 bases sitting between them. CDR3 nucleotides: TGCAGCGTTGACAAGGGAGCCTATGGCTACACCTTC. As protein: CSVDKGAYGYTF.

This clone has only a few counts. This rearrangement joins TRBV6-5 to TRBJ2-7; 9 bases agree with TRBD2. The germline gives CDR1 MNHEY, CDR2 SVGAGI. The CDR3 is 15 amino acids. Trimming cost V 0 bases and J 2 bases; bases outside gene matches: 2. CDR3 DNA: TGTGCCAGCAGTTACTCAGCGGGGGGCCCCTACGAGCAGTACTTC. It translates to CASSYSAGGPYEQYF.

The V call is TRBV9, the J call TRBJ1-3; TRBD1 is a possible D gene (5 bases). Germline CDR1 is SGDLS and CDR2 is YYNGEE. The CDR3 spans 16 residues. V gave up 4 bases and J gave up 0 bases, with 14 bases separating them. DNA for the CDR3: TGTGCCAGCAGCCTCGGACATCCCCTCTCTGGAAACACCATATATTTT. It codes for CASSLGHPLSGNTIYF. The full variable domain, in which reference TRBV9 and TRBJ1-3 provide the parts outside the CDR3, is DSGVTQTPKHLITATGQRVTLRCSPRSGDLSVYWYQQSLDQGLQFLIQYYNGEERAKGNILERFSAQQFPDLHSELNLSSLELGDSALYFCASSLGHPLSGNTIYFGEGSWLTVV.

The V and J genes are TRBV7-3 and TRBJ1-1, with D perhaps TRBD1 (6 bases). Germline-derived CDR1 and CDR2 are SGHTA and FQGTGA. V lost 4 bases and J lost 2, with 8 bases in between. The CDR3 has 13 residues. CDR3 sequence: CASSSDSNTEAFF. The CDR3 DNA reads as TGTGCCAGCAGCTCGGACAGTAACACTGAAGCTTTCTTT.

The chain joins TRBV7-9 to TRBJ2-3; the match to TRBD1 covers 7 bases. The junction had 9 bases not matched to a gene; V was cut back by 0 bases and J by 0 bases. The CDR3 length is 18 residues. CDR1 SEHNR and CDR2 FQNEAQ come from the germline V gene (reference sequence). The CDR3 loop reads CASSLAIGQAGSTDTQYF. The CDR3 nucleotides are TGTGCCAGCAGCTTAGCGATAGGACAGGCCGGGAGCACAGATACGCAGTATTTT. Full variable domain (missing parts from reference TRBV7-9 and TRBJ2-3): DTGVSQNPRHKITKRGQNVTFRCDPISEHNRLYWYRQTLGQGPEFLTYFQNEAQLEKSRLLSDRFSAERPKGSFSTLEIQRTEQGDSAMYLCASSLAIGQAGSTDTQYFGPGTRLTVL.

The genes are TRBV19 and TRBJ2-3; tentative D call: TRBD1 (5 bases). The V and J ends lost 6 bases and 3 bases respectively, with 10 bases between them. CDR1 and CDR2 (germline): LNHDA, SQIVND (reference sequence). The CDR3 runs to 13 residues. This CDR3 is CASSVRVTDTQYF. CDR3 in DNA: TGTGCCAGTAGCGTCAGGGTAACAGATACGCAGTATTTT. Looking up the rest from reference TRBV19 and TRBJ2-3 gives the full variable domain: DGGITQSPKYLFRKEGQNVTLSCEQNLNHDAMYWYRQDPGQGLRLIYYSQIVNDFQKGDIAEGYSVSREKKESFPLTVTSAQKNPTAFYLCASSVRVTDTQYFGPGTRLTVL.

J is TRBJ2-3 and V is TRBV6-5; TRBD1 agrees at 9 bases. V lost 4 bases, J lost 3 bases, and 2 bases stayed unmatched. CDR1 and CDR2 from the germline V gene are MNHEY and SVGAGI. This CDR3 has 14 amino acids. CDR3 nucleotide sequence: TGTGCCAGCAGTTGGACAGGGGAGACAGATACGCAGTATTTT. It yields the protein CASSWTGETDTQYF.

The V gene is TRBV2, the J gene TRBJ2-7, with 8 bases matching TRBD1. There are 16 residues in the CDR3. The germline CDR1 and CDR2 sequences are SNHLY and FYNNEI. V lost 4 bases and J lost 0; bases outside the gene matches: 8. CDR3 residues: CASSGRGTGGSYEQYF. CDR3 DNA sequence: TGTGCCAGCAGTGGGAGGGGAACAGGGGGCTCCTACGAGCAGTACTTC. Full variable domain (remainder filled in from reference TRBV2 and TRBJ2-7): EPEVTQTPSHQVTQMGQEVILRCVPISNHLYFYWYRQILGQKVEFLVSFYNNEISEKSEIFDDQFSVERPDGSNFTLKIRSTKLEDSAMYFCASSGRGTGGSYEQYFGPGTRLTVT.